Below are 19 T cell receptor beta chains sequenced from a single sample in a study of PD-1 blockade in classical Hodgkin lymphoma. Data came from immunoSEQ multiplex PCR; TCRdb stores just in-frame clones and leaves some out. The sample yields some 7,100 clones, over 60% seen once. Each patient relapsed following autologous stem cell transplantation, and prior brentuximab vedotin exposure differed. Purification of CD4+ T cells from thawed PBMCs was performed via magnetic negative selection. This specimen was CD4+ T cells from blood, taken at baseline. These receptors were collected from a human donor with classical Hodgkin lymphoma.

The chain carries TRBV6-1 and TRBJ2-1, with 9 positions matching TRBD2. V was clipped by 8 bases and J by 6 bases; unmatched bases: 11. Germline V lookup: CDR1 MNHNS, CDR2 SASEGT. CDR3 size: 15 residues. The CDR3 loop is CASALAGGYSNEQFF. In DNA form, the CDR3 reads TGTGCCAGCGCCCTTGCGGGAGGGTATTCCAATGAGCAGTTCTTC.

J is TRBJ1-5 and V is TRBV5-5; 10 positions match TRBD1. The V segment lost 4 bases and the J segment 3 bases; nucleotides outside the gene matches: 7. Germline-derived CDR1 and CDR2 are SGHKS and YYEKEE (reference sequence). There are 16 residues in the CDR3. The CDR3 region is CASSPGQGLFNQPQHF. DNA for the CDR3: TGTGCCAGCAGCCCGGGACAGGGGCTGTTCAATCAGCCCCAGCATTTT.

The J gene is TRBJ1-1, the V gene TRBV9; no clear D. CDR3 length: 13 amino acids. Germline CDR1 is SGDLS and CDR2 is YYNGEE. The ends were cut back, 5 bases at V and 0 bases at J, with 8 bases in the middle. CDR3 residues: CASRGEMNTEAFF. Written as DNA, the CDR3 is TGTGCCAGCAGGGGAGAAATGAACACTGAAGCTTTCTTT. Variable domain in full (rest from reference TRBV9 and TRBJ1-1): DSGVTQTPKHLITATGQRVTLRCSPRSGDLSVYWYQQSLDQGLQFLIQYYNGEERAKGNILERFSAQQFPDLHSELNLSSLELGDSALYFCASRGEMNTEAFFGQGTRLTVV.

The CDR3 sequence: CASSPSTSYEQYF. The CDR3 DNA follows: TGTGCCAGCTCACCATCAACATCCTACGAGCAGTACTTC. The V and J genes are TRBV18 and TRBJ2-7; D gene ambiguous. This CDR3 spans 13 amino acids. The V gene lost 2 bases and the J gene lost 1 base, with 6 bases spanning the gap. The germline gives CDR1 KGHSH, CDR2 LQKENI.

This chain connects TRBV19 to TRBJ1-5; 9 bases align to TRBD1. Germline loops: CDR1 LNHDA, CDR2 SQIVND (reference sequence). There are 16 residues in the CDR3. The J segment lost 4 bases and the V segment lost 6 bases, leaving 10 bases of the junction unmatched. The CDR3 sequence: CASRATGTGRNQPQHF. In nucleotides, the CDR3 is TGTGCCAGTAGGGCAACAGGGACAGGGAGGAATCAGCCCCAGCATTTT.

This chain connects TRBV18 to TRBJ1-1; tentative D call: TRBD1 (5 bases). The CDR3 loop spans 14 amino acids. Germline V gene data show CDR1 as KGHSH and CDR2 as LQKENI. V lost 1 base and J lost 5, with 11 bases in between. The CDR3 sequence is CASSPLSGGTEAFF. Written as DNA, the CDR3 is TGTGCCAGCTCACCACTATCGGGGGGTACTGAAGCTTTCTTT.

The chain combines TRBV19 with TRBJ1-5; perhaps TRBD1 as D (6 bases). The CDR3 spans 19 residues. Germline CDR1 LNHDA, CDR2 SQIVND (reference sequence). V was clipped by 4 bases and J by 2 bases, with 24 bases between them. The CDR3 here is CASSNRDIGSGLGNQPQHF. CDR3 in DNA: TGTGCCAGTAGTAACCGGGACATCGGATCTGGCTTAGGCAATCAGCCCCAGCATTTT.

The chain couples TRBV5-5 to TRBJ1-3; the D is unclear. V shed 2 bases and J shed 3 bases, with 3 bases lying between them. The germline V gene has CDR1 SGHKS and CDR2 YYEKEE (reference sequence). This CDR3 has 12 amino acids. The DNA of the CDR3 is TGTGCCAGCAGCTTTTATGGAAACACCATATATTTT. Translating gives CASSFYGNTIYF.

This chain connects TRBV18 to TRBJ1-3; 8 bases match TRBD1. CDR1 is KGHSH and CDR2 is LQKENI in the germline V gene. The CDR3 is 16 residues long. Trimming cost V 3 bases and J 2 bases; bases outside gene matches: 6. CDR3 DNA: TGTGCCAGCTCACCCAATCTACAGGGGGCTGGAAACACCATATATTTT. This sequence encodes CASSPNLQGAGNTIYF.

To note about this clone: One junction end disagrees with the germline gene, perhaps due to a read error. The J gene is TRBJ2-2, the V gene TRBV6-1; possibly TRBD1 for D (6 bases). The V gene's germline CDR1 is MNHNS and CDR2 SASEGT. The CDR3 covers 15 residues. The CDR3 DNA reads as TGTGCCAGCAGCGAAGCGGCAGGGGTGACCGGGGAGCTGTTTTTT. This codes for CASSEAAGVTGELFF.

V is TRBV4-2 and J is TRBJ2-7; 7 positions agree with TRBD2. The CDR3 has 16 residues. With V trimmed by 3 bases and J by 1 base, 9 bases remained unmatched. Germline V gives CDR1 LGHNA, CDR2 YNFKEQ. Here the CDR3 DNA reads TGTGCCAGCAGCCATTTGGCGGGAGTAGGGTCCTACGAGCAGTACTTC. It codes for CASSHLAGVGSYEQYF.

This rearrangement joins TRBV6-1 to TRBJ1-1; D remains ambiguous. CDR3 length: 13 amino acids. Germline V gives CDR1 MNHNS, CDR2 SASEGT. V shed 5 bases and J shed 1 base, with 8 bases lying between them. DNA of the CDR3: TGTGCCAGCAGTACCAACCCGAACACTGAAGCTTTCTTT. Its translation: CASSTNPNTEAFF.

The chain links TRBV4-3 to TRBJ2-5; TRBD2 aligns across 8 bases. Germline V gene lookup returns CDR1 LGHNA and CDR2 YSLEER. The CDR3 extends over 16 amino acids. The junction had 11 bases not matched to a gene; V was cut back by 3 bases and J by 5 bases. The CDR3 region is CASSQGGTRYMETQYF. DNA for the CDR3: TGCGCCAGCAGCCAGGGCGGGACTAGATATATGGAGACCCAGTACTTC.

This chain joins TRBV5-8 and TRBJ2-2; 7 bases agree with TRBD1. The V and J ends lost 4 bases and 6 bases, in that order; junction bases with no gene match: 9. The CDR3 extends over 15 amino acids. Germline assignment: CDR1 SGHTS and CDR2 YDEGEE. This CDR3 reads CASSRDSGIAGELFF. The CDR3 DNA reads as TGTGCCAGCAGCCGGGACAGTGGGATCGCCGGGGAGCTGTTTTTT.

J is TRBJ1-6 and V is TRBV4-1; TRBD1 matches at 9 bases. V shed 5 bases, J shed 7 bases, and the junction held 9 bases outside the gene matches. The germline CDR1 and CDR2 sequences are MGHRA and YSYEKL. This CDR3 has 16 amino acids. CDR3 sequence: CASSYPGTGRNSPLHF. The DNA for the CDR3 is TGCGCCAGCAGCTATCCCGGGACAGGGCGAAATTCACCCCTCCACTTT.

This chain links TRBV29-1 with TRBJ2-3, with a possible D match to TRBD1 (6 bases). This CDR3 spans 12 amino acids. Germline loops: CDR1 SQVTM, CDR2 ANQGSEA. V dropped 6 bases and J dropped 2 bases, with 9 bases sitting between them. CDR3 sequence (DNA): TGCAGCGTGCGACAGGCCACAGATACGCAGTATTTT. This encodes CSVRQATDTQYF.

This sequence joins TRBV11-2 and TRBJ2-5; perhaps TRBD1 as D (6 bases). This CDR3 region has 14 residues. Germline V CDR1 and CDR2: SGHAT, FQNNGV. Trimming pared 4 bases from V and 5 bases from J, leaving 14 bases between. CDR3 residues: CASSSGTSVETQYF. CDR3 nucleotides: TGTGCCAGCAGCTCAGGGACATCGGTCGAGACCCAGTACTTC.

The rearrangement links TRBV2 to TRBJ2-1; D unresolved. CDR3 length equals 14 residues. Trimming pared 6 bases from V and 2 bases from J, leaving 11 bases between. Germline CDR1 reads SNHLY; CDR2 reads FYNNEI. CDR3 nucleotides: TGTGCCAGCAGCCTAGATGTGACCTACAATGAGCAGTTCTTC. This sequence encodes CASSLDVTYNEQFF.

In its sample, this clone was seen once. The gene calls are TRBV4-3 and TRBJ2-1, with TRBD2 matching 7 bases. Germline CDR1 reads LGHNA; CDR2 reads YSLEER. The CDR3 covers 17 residues. Trimming cost V 0 bases and J 2 bases; bases outside gene matches: 7. CDR3: CASSQDMREGPYNEQFF. The CDR3 DNA reads as TGCGCCAGCAGCCAAGATATGAGGGAGGGCCCCTACAATGAGCAGTTCTTC.